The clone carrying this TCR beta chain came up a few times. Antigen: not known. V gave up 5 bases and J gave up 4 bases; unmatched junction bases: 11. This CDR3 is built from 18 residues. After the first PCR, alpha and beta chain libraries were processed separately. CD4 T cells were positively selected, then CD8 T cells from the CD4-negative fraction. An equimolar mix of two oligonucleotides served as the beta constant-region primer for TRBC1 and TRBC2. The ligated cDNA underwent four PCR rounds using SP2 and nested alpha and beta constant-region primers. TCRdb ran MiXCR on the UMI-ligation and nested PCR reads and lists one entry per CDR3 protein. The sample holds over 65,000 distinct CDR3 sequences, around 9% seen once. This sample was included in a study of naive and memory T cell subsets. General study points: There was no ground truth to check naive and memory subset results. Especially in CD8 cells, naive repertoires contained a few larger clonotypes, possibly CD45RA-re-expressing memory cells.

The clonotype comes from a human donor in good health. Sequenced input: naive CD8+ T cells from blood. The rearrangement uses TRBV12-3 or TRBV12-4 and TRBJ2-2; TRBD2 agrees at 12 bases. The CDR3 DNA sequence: TGTGCCAGCAGTAATACTAGCGGGAGGCCCTGGGGCACCGGGGAGCTGTTTTTT. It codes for CASSNTSGRPWGTGELFF.